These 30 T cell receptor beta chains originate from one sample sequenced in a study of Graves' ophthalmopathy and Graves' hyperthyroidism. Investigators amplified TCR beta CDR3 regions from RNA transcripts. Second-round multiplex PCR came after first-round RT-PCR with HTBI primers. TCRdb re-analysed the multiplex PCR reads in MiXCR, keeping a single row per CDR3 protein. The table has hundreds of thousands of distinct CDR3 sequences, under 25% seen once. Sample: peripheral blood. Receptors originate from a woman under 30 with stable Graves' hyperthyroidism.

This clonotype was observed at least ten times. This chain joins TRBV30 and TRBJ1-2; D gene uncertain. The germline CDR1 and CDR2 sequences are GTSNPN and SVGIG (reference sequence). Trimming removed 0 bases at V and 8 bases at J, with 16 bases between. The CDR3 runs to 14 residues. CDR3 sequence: CAWSVGSQFRGYTF. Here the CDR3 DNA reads TGTGCCTGGAGTGTAGGCAGCCAGTTTAGAGGCTACACCTTC. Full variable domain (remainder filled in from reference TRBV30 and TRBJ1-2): SQTIHQWPATLVQPVGSPLSLECTVEGTSNPNLYWYRQAAGRGLQLLFYSVGIGQISSEVPQNLSASRPQDRQFILSSKKLLLSDSGFYLCAWSVGSQFRGYTFGSGTRLTVV.

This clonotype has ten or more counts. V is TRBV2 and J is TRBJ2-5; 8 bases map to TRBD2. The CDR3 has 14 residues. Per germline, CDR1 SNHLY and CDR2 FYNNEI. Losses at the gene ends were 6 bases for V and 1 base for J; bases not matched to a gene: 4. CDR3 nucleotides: TGTGCCAGCAGGGCCGGGAGGGGCCAAGAGACCCAGTACTTC. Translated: CASRAGRGQETQYF.

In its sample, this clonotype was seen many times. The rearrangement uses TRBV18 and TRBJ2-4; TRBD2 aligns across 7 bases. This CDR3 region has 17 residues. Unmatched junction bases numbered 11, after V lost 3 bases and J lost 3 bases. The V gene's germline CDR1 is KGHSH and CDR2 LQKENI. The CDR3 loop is CASSPRDYVAGKNIQYF. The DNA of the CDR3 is TGTGCCAGCTCACCGAGGGACTACGTAGCGGGCAAAAACATTCAGTACTTC.

The CDR3 region is CASSLKLGQGVGETQYF. The DNA of the CDR3 is TGTGCCAGCAGCTTAAAGCTCGGACAGGGGGTAGGAGAGACCCAGTACTTC. V gene TRBV11-2 combines with J gene TRBJ2-5; the match to TRBD1 covers 10 bases. The CDR3 has 17 residues. Per germline, CDR1 SGHAT and CDR2 FQNNGV. Losses at the gene ends were 2 bases for V and 4 bases for J; bases not matched to a gene: 10.

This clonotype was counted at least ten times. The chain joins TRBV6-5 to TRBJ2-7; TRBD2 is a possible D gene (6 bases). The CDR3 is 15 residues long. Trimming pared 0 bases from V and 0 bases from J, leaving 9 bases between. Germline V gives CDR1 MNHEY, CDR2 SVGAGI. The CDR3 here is CASSYSAGNSYEQYF. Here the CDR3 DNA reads TGTGCCAGCAGTTACTCGGCGGGAAACTCCTACGAGCAGTACTTC.

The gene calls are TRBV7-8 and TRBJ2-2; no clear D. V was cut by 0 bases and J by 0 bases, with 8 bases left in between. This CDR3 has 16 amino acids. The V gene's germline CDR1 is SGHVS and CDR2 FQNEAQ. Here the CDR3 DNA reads TGTGCCAGCAGCTTAGCGGGCGGAACGAACACCGGGGAGCTGTTTTTT. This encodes CASSLAGGTNTGELFF. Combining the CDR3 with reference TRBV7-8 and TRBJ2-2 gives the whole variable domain GAGVSQSPRYKVAKRGQDVALRCDPISGHVSLFWYQQALGQGPEFLTYFQNEAQLDKSGLPSDRFFAERPEGSVSTLKIQRTQQEDSAVYLCASSLAGGTNTGELFFGEGSRLTVL.

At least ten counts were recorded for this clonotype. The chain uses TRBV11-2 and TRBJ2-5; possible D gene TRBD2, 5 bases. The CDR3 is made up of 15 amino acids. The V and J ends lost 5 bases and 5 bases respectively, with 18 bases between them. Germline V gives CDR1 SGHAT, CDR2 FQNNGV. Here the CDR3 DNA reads TGTGCCAGCAGCCTCACTAGACTAAAAGGGGAGACCCAGTACTTC. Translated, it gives CASSLTRLKGETQYF.

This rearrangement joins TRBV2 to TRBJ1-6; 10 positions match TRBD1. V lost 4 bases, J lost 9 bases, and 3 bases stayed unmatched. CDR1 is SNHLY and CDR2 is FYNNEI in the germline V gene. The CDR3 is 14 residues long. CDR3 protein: CASSGQGASSPLHF. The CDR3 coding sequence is TGTGCCAGCAGTGGACAGGGGGCTAGTTCACCCCTCCACTTT.

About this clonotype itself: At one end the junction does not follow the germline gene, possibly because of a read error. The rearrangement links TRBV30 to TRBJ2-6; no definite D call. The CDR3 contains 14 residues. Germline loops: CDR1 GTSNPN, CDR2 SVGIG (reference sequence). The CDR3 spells CVWSVYSGANVLTF. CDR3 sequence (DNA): TGTGTCTGGAGTGTTTATTCTGGGGCCAACGTCCTGACTTTC.

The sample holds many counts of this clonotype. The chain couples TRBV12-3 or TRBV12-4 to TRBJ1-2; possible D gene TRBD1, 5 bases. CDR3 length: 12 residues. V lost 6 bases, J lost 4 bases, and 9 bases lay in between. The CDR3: CASSQGPYGYTF. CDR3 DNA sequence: TGTGCCAGCAGCCAGGGCCCCTATGGCTACACCTTC.

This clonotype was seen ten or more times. CDR3 protein: CASSQDMDSPKETQYF. In DNA, the CDR3 is TGTGCCAGCAGCCAAGACATGGACAGTCCCAAAGAGACCCAGTACTTC. V and J are TRBV3-1 and TRBJ2-5; possibly TRBD1 for D (6 bases). CDR1 is LGHDT, CDR2 YNNKEL, per germline (reference sequence). V lost 0 bases and J 3 bases, leaving 14 bases between the germline ends. The CDR3 contains 16 residues.

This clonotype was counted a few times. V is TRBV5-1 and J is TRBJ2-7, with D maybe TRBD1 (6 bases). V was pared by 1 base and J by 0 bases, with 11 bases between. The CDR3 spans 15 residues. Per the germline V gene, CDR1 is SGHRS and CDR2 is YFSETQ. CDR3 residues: CASSLTDRYSYEQYF. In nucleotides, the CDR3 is TGCGCCAGCAGCTTGACGGACAGATACTCCTACGAGCAGTACTTC.

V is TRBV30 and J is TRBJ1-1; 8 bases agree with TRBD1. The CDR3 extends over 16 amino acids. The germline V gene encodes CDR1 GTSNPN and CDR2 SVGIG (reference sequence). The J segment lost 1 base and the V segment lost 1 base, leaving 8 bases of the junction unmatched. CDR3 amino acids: CAWSALFRGQNTEAFF. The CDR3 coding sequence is TGTGCCTGGAGTGCCCTATTCAGGGGGCAGAACACTGAAGCTTTCTTT.

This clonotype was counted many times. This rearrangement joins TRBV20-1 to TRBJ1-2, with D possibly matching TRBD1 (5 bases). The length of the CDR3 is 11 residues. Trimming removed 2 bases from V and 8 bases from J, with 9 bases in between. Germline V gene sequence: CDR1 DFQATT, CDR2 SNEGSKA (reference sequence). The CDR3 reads CSARFREGYTF. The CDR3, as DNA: TGCAGTGCTAGATTCAGGGAAGGCTACACCTTC.

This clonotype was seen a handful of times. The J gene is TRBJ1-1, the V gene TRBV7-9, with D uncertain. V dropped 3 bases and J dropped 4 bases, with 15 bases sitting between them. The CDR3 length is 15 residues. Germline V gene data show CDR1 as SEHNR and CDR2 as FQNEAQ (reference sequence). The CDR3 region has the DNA TGTGCCAGCAGCTTCGGTGGTGGCGCTTCCACTGAAGCTTTCTTT. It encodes CASSFGGGASTEAFF.

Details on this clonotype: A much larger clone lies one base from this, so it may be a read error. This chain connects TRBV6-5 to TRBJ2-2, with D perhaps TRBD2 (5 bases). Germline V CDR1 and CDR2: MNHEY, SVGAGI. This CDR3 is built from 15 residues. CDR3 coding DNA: TGTGCCAGCAGTTACTTCAACCCGAACACCGGGGAGCTGTTGTTT. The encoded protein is CASSYFNPNTGELLF.

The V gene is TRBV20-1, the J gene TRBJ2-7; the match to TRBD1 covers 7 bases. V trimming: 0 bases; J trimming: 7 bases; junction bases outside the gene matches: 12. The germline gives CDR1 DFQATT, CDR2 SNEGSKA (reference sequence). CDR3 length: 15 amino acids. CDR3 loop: CSARDRERGLREQYF. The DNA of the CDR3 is TGCAGTGCTAGAGATCGGGAAAGGGGGCTGAGGGAGCAGTACTTC.

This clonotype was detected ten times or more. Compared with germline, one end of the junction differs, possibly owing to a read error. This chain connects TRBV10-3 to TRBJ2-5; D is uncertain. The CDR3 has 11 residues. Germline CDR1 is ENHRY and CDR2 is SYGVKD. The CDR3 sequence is CAVSDGETQYF. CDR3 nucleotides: TGTGCCGTCAGTGACGGGGAGACCCAGTACTTC.

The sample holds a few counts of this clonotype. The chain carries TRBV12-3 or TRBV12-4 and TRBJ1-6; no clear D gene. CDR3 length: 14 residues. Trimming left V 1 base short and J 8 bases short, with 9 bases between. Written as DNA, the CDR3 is TGTGCCAGCAGTTTAGTAGGGATATATTCACCCCTCCACTTT. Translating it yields CASSLVGIYSPLHF.

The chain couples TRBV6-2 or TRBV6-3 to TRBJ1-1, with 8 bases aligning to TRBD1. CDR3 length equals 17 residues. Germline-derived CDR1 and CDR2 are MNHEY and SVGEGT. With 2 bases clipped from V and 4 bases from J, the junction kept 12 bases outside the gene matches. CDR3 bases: TGTGCCAGCAGTTACCCGACTGGACAGGGTTGGGTCACTGAAGCTTTCTTT. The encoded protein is CASSYPTGQGWVTEAFF.

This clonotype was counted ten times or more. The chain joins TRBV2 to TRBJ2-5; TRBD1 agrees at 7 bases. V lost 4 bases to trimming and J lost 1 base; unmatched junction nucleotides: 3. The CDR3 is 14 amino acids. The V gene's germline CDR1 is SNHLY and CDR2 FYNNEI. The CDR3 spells CASSVRTGQETQYF. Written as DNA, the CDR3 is TGTGCCAGCAGTGTACGGACAGGCCAAGAGACCCAGTACTTC.

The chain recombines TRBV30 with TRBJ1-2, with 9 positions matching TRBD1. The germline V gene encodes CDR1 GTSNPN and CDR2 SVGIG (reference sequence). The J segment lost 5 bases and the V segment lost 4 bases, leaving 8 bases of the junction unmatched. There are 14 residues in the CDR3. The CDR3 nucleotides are TGTGCCTGGACCCGGGACAGGGTGAAATATGGCTACACCTTC. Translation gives CAWTRDRVKYGYTF.

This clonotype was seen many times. The DNA for the CDR3 is TGTGCCAGCAGTCCATGGCAGGGGATTCAAGAGACCCAGTACTTC. As protein: CASSPWQGIQETQYF. The rearrangement uses TRBV12-3 or TRBV12-4 and TRBJ2-5, with D perhaps TRBD1 (6 bases). Trimming shortened V by 5 bases and J by 2 bases, and 15 bases separated the two germline ends. This CDR3 region has 15 residues.

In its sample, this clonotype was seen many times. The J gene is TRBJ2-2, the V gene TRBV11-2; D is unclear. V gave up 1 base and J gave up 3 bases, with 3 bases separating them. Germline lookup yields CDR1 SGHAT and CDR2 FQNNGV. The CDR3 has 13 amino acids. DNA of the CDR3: TGTGCCAGCAGCTTAGTGTACACCGGGGAGCTGTTTTTT. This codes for CASSLVYTGELFF.

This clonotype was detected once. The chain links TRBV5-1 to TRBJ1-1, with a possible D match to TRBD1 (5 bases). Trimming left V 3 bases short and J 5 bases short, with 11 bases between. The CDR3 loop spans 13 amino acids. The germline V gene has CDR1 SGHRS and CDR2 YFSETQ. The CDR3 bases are TGCGCCAGCAGCTGGGACGGTGATACTGAAGCTTTCTTT. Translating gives CASSWDGDTEAFF.

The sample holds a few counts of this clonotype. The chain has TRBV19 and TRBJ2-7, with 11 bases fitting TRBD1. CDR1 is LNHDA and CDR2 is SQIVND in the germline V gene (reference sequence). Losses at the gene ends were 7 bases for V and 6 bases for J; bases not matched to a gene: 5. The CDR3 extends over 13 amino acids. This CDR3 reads CASIRTGGTEQYF. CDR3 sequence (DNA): TGTGCCAGTATTCGGACAGGGGGCACCGAGCAGTACTTC.

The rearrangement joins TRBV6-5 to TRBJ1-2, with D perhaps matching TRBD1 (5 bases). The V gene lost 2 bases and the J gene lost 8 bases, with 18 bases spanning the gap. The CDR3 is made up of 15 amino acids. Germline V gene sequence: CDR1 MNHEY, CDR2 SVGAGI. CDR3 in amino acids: CASSYDGTAVGGYTF. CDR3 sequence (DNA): TGTGCCAGCAGTTACGACGGGACTGCTGTGGGGGGCTACACCTTC.

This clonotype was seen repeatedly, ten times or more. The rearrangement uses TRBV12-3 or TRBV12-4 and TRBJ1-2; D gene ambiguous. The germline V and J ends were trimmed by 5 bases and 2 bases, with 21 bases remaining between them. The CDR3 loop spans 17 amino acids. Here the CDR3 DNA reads TGTGCCAGCAGTCCTAGTAGGAGGGCCCACGTCAACTATGGCTACACCTTC. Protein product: CASSPSRRAHVNYGYTF.

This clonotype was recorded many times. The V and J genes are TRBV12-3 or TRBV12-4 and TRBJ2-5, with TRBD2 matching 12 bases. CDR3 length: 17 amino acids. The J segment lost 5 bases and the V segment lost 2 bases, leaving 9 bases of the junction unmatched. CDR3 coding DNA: TGTGCCAGCAGTTTAATGGCTAGCGGGAGGGCCGGGGAGACCCAGTACTTC. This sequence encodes CASSLMASGRAGETQYF.

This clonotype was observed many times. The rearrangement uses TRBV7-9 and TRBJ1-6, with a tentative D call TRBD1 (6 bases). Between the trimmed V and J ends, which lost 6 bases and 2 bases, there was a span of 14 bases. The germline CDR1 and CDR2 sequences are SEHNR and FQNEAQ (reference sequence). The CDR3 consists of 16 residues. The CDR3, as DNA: TGTGCCAGCAGGAGTACAGGGCGGACCTATAATTCACCCCTCCACTTT. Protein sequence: CASRSTGRTYNSPLHF. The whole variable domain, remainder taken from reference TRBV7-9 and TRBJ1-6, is DTGVSQNPRHKITKRGQNVTFRCDPISEHNRLYWYRQTLGQGPEFLTYFQNEAQLEKSRLLSDRFSAERPKGSFSTLEIQRTEQGDSAMYLCASRSTGRTYNSPLHFGNGTRLTVT.